Below, 25 T cell receptor beta chains from the same sample are listed, as sequenced in a study of cytotoxic CD8 clonotypes in ibrutinib-treated CLL (dated by TCRdb to about 2021). The time point label for this specimen denotes: approximately twelve months on ibrutinib. Library method: the immunoSEQ multiplex PCR assay. The table was pulled from immuneACCESS by TCRdb, which kept in-frame rearrangements only. Such tables lose some clones; where checked, under half of the loss comes from unresolved V genes, and the rest has no known cause. Recorded for this sample are over 75,000 clones; more than 75% of them occurred a single time. The ten largest account for around 30% of the sample. Specimen: PBMCs, collected after 12 months of ibrutinib treatment. The receptor set was obtained from a human donor with chronic lymphocytic leukemia.

The V gene is TRBV5-1, the J gene TRBJ1-5; D gene ambiguous. Looked up from germline, CDR1 is SGHRS and CDR2 is YFSETQ. Trimming cost V 0 bases and J 3 bases, with 10 bases left between them. This CDR3 spans 15 amino acids. CDR3 DNA sequence: TGCGCCAGCAGCTTGGAAGGCAGCTACAATCAGCCCCAGCATTTT. Encoded protein: CASSLEGSYNQPQHF. The entire variable domain, with the rest obtained from reference TRBV5-1 and TRBJ1-5, is as follows: KAGVTQTPRYLIKTRGQQVTLSCSPISGHRSVSWYQQTPGQGLQFLFEYFSETQRNKGNFPGRFSGRQFSNSRSEMNVSTLELGDSALYLCASSLEGSYNQPQHFGDGTRLSIL.

V usage is TRBV4-1 and J usage is TRBJ2-1; D not certain. Germline-derived CDR1 and CDR2 are MGHRA and YSYEKL. Trimming stripped 0 bases from V and 12 bases from J, with 15 bases between. CDR3 length: 14 amino acids. CDR3 loop: CASSQETLPGRQFF. In DNA form, the CDR3 reads TGCGCCAGCAGCCAAGAGACTCTCCCAGGTCGGCAGTTCTTC.

This clone was seen repeatedly, ten times or more. One junction end does not reproduce the germline sequence, and a read error may be involved. CDR3 in DNA: TGTGCCAGCAGCGGGGCGACAGGGTACGGCACGGATACGCAGTATTTT. Its protein is CASSGATGYGTDTQYF. The rearrangement uses TRBV5-6 and TRBJ2-3; TRBD1 agrees at 7 bases. Germline CDR1 SGHDT, CDR2 YYEEEE. This CDR3 spans 16 amino acids.

The chain combines TRBV28 with TRBJ1-6; D gene unclear. Deletions cut 4 bases from V and 7 bases from J, with 8 bases between. The CDR3 length is 13 residues. Germline assignment: CDR1 MDHEN and CDR2 SYDVKM. The DNA of the CDR3 is TGTGCCAGCAGTTCAAAACTGAATTCACCCCTCCACTTT. Amino acids: CASSSKLNSPLHF.

This clone was picked up a small number of times. The V gene is TRBV6-1, the J gene TRBJ1-5; a possible D gene is TRBD1 (5 bases). CDR1 and CDR2 from the germline V gene are MNHNS and SASEGT. Trimming shortened V by 2 bases and J by 0 bases, and 8 bases separated the two germline ends. The CDR3 consists of 15 residues. The CDR3 spells CASSEQGYSNQPQHF. The DNA of the CDR3 is TGTGCCAGCAGTGAACAGGGTTATAGCAATCAGCCCCAGCATTTT.

This rearrangement joins TRBV5-1 to TRBJ2-3, with 9 positions matching TRBD1. With 7 bases clipped from V and 6 bases from J, the junction kept 9 bases outside the gene matches. Germline-derived CDR1 and CDR2 are SGHRS and YFSETQ. The CDR3 loop spans 14 amino acids. The CDR3 region has the DNA TGCGCCAGCCATCGGGACAGGGTTCCCGATACGCAGTATTTT. Protein: CASHRDRVPDTQYF.

This clone was observed a handful of times. This chain connects TRBV7-6 to TRBJ2-2; TRBD2 agrees at 7 bases. Germline V gene data show CDR1 as SGHVS and CDR2 as FNYEAQ. V was clipped by 3 bases and J by 6 bases; unmatched bases: 4. The CDR3 totals 14 residues. Here the CDR3 reads CASSFPGGAGELFF. Written as DNA, the CDR3 is TGTGCCAGCAGCTTCCCTGGGGGGGCCGGGGAGCTGTTTTTT.

The V and J genes are TRBV9 and TRBJ2-7; D not resolved. This CDR3 is built from 15 residues. Germline loops: CDR1 SGDLS, CDR2 YYNGEE. The V end lost 1 base, the J end lost 2 bases, and 13 bases lay between the germline ends. Here the CDR3 reads CASSVFDRGPYEQYF. CDR3 DNA sequence: TGTGCCAGCAGCGTATTCGACCGCGGTCCCTACGAGCAGTACTTC.

The chain has TRBV30 and TRBJ2-1, with 9 bases aligning to TRBD2. The germline V gene encodes CDR1 GTSNPN and CDR2 SVGIG (reference sequence). The CDR3 contains 14 residues. V shed 3 bases, J shed 10 bases, and the junction held 10 bases outside the gene matches. The CDR3 DNA is TGTGCCTGGAGAGGAGGCGGGGGGGGAGCGGAGCAGTTCTTC. Translation gives CAWRGGGGGAEQFF.

The chain couples TRBV5-8 to TRBJ2-3; the match to TRBD2 covers 7 bases. Looked up from germline, CDR1 is SGHTS and CDR2 is YDEGEE. With 4 bases clipped from V and 11 bases from J, the junction kept 16 bases outside the gene matches. The CDR3 runs to 15 residues. CDR3 amino acids: CASSPRGEPSGRQYF. The CDR3 nucleotides read TGTGCCAGCAGCCCCCGGGGGGAGCCCTCAGGACGGCAGTATTTT.

The V gene is TRBV19, the J gene TRBJ1-5; D unresolved. V lost 10 bases and J 3 bases, leaving 13 bases between the germline ends. The CDR3 runs to 13 residues. The germline gives CDR1 LNHDA, CDR2 SQIVND (reference sequence). The CDR3 loop is CATASAINQPQHF. The CDR3 DNA reads TGTGCCACCGCCTCAGCGATCAATCAGCCCCAGCATTTT.

This chain uses TRBV19 with TRBJ2-3; D may be TRBD1 (6 bases). V was shortened by 4 bases and J by 1 base, with 12 bases between the two germline ends. This CDR3 has 15 residues. In germline, CDR1 is LNHDA, CDR2 SQIVND (reference sequence). CDR3 in amino acids: CASSRTDKGTDTQYF. The CDR3 DNA is TGTGCCAGTAGTAGGACAGATAAGGGCACAGATACGCAGTATTTT.

The chain recombines TRBV7-3 with TRBJ2-3; a weak D match, TRBD1 (5 bases). V was pared by 6 bases and J by 0 bases, with 13 bases between. In germline, CDR1 is SGHTA, CDR2 FQGTGA. The CDR3 is 15 amino acids. The CDR3 is CASSLWGQSTDTQYF. The CDR3 DNA sequence: TGTGCCAGCAGTTTATGGGGCCAGAGCACAGATACGCAGTATTTT.

The chain combines TRBV4-1 with TRBJ2-2, with D possibly being TRBD1 or TRBD2 (6 bases each). Germline assignment: CDR1 MGHRA and CDR2 YSYEKL. Trimming removed 0 bases from V and 1 base from J, with 12 bases in between. The CDR3 consists of 17 residues. In DNA, the CDR3 is TGCGCCAGCAGCCAAGACCTAGGGGGGCTGAACACCGGGGAGCTGTTTTTT. Encoded protein: CASSQDLGGLNTGELFF.

This clone appeared a few times. The chain has TRBV28 and TRBJ1-2; D perhaps matches TRBD1 (6 bases). The length of the CDR3 is 14 residues. Deletions cut 10 bases from V and 5 bases from J, with 20 bases between. Germline V gene data show CDR1 as MDHEN and CDR2 as SYDVKM. This CDR3 reads CATQTGGQKYGYTF. The CDR3 nucleotides read TGTGCCACCCAGACGGGGGGACAAAAATATGGCTACACCTTC.

The rearrangement uses TRBV11-2 and TRBJ2-7; 7 bases align to TRBD1. V was pared by 3 bases and J by 0 bases, with 5 bases of the junction left unmatched. The CDR3 runs 15 residues. Germline CDR1 is SGHAT and CDR2 is FQNNGV. CDR3 nucleotide sequence: TGTGCCAGCAGCTTCGGGACAGAGGCCTCCTACGAGCAGTACTTC. It encodes CASSFGTEASYEQYF.

The chain recombines TRBV9 with TRBJ2-7; D uncertain. CDR3 length: 14 residues. Trimming pared 0 bases from V and 4 bases from J, leaving 11 bases between. In germline, CDR1 is SGDLS, CDR2 YYNGEE. This chain's CDR3 is CASSVDNIGYEQYF. The DNA of the CDR3 is TGTGCCAGCAGCGTAGATAACATTGGATACGAGCAGTACTTC.

The chain is built from TRBV7-2 and TRBJ1-5; weak D call: TRBD1 (5 bases). The germline V and J ends were trimmed by 2 bases and 4 bases, with 9 bases remaining between them. CDR1 and CDR2 from the germline V gene are SGHTA and FQGNSA. This CDR3 has 14 residues. The CDR3 here is CASSLQGGNQPQHF. CDR3 in DNA: TGTGCCAGCAGCTTACAGGGAGGGAATCAGCCCCAGCATTTT.

This clone was recorded at least ten times. J is TRBJ1-5 and V is TRBV30; 8 nucleotides match TRBD1. CDR1 and CDR2 (germline): GTSNPN, SVGIG (reference sequence). The CDR3 is 14 residues long. V gave up 5 bases and J gave up 1 base; unmatched junction bases: 4. CDR3 loop: CAWSGGGSNQPQHF. The CDR3 region has the DNA TGTGCCTGGTCAGGGGGCGGGAGCAATCAGCCCCAGCATTTT.

The gene calls are TRBV29-1 and TRBJ2-3, with D possibly TRBD1 on 5 matching bases. Germline V CDR1 and CDR2: SQVTM, ANQGSEA. V was shortened by 5 bases and J by 5 bases, with 17 bases between the two germline ends. This CDR3 contains 14 residues. The CDR3 spells CSVLTEYYGDTQYF. The CDR3 coding sequence is TGCAGCGTTCTGACAGAGTATTATGGAGATACGCAGTATTTT.

The V call is TRBV5-1, the J call TRBJ2-5; no firm D call. The CDR3 consists of 11 residues. Between the trimmed V and J ends, which lost 5 bases and 1 base, there was a span of 3 bases. The germline V gene encodes CDR1 SGHRS and CDR2 YFSETQ. The CDR3, as DNA: TGCGCCAGCAGGTCCCAAGAGACCCAGTACTTC. It codes for CASRSQETQYF.

The chain links TRBV6-1 to TRBJ2-7; 8 bases map to TRBD1. Trimming removed 2 bases from V and 3 bases from J; junction bases left unmatched: 6. Germline CDR1 and CDR2: MNHNS and SASEGT. CDR3 length: 15 residues. CDR3 in amino acids: CASSEFTGGRYEQYF. DNA for the CDR3: TGTGCCAGCAGTGAATTCACAGGGGGACGCTACGAGCAGTACTTC.

The CDR3 protein is CASSREETQYF. The CDR3 DNA reads as TGTGCCAGCAGCCGTGAAGAGACCCAGTACTTC. The J gene is TRBJ2-5, the V gene TRBV7-6; D unresolved. CDR3 length: 11 amino acids. In germline, CDR1 is SGHVS, CDR2 FNYEAQ. Deletions cut 5 bases from V and 3 bases from J, with 4 bases between.

Note on this clone: Additional DNA sequences in this sample encode the identical CDR3. The chain employs TRBV5-1 and TRBJ1-3; D gene unclear. Trimming pared 0 bases from V and 0 bases from J, leaving 4 bases between. CDR1 SGHRS and CDR2 YFSETQ come from the germline V gene. The CDR3 has 14 residues. CDR3 region: CASSLDISGNTIYF. The CDR3 DNA reads as TGCGCCAGCAGCTTGGACATCTCTGGAAACACCATATATTTT.

The CDR3 DNA is TGCGCCAGCAGCCAAGATCTGTCCAGGGACTATGGCTACACCTTC. This encodes CASSQDLSRDYGYTF. The V call is TRBV4-1, the J call TRBJ1-2; a possible D gene is TRBD1 (5 bases). Looked up from germline, CDR1 is MGHRA and CDR2 is YSYEKL. Trimming pared 0 bases from V and 3 bases from J, leaving 11 bases between. CDR3 length equals 15 residues.